This TCR beta chain stems from a study of cytomegalovirus exposure and HLA in healthy donors. Study in general: In an earlier analysis, around 100 million unique TCR beta sequences were found from some 200 million T cells.

Healthy people donating bone marrow made up the donors. A few counts support this clone. CDR3 length equals 12 residues. V lost 2 bases, J lost 7 bases, and 8 bases lay in between. Germline V gene sequence: CDR1 SNHLY, CDR2 FYNNEI. Use of 60 Vbeta and 13 Jbeta primers characterized the PCR. Produced via immunoSEQ multiplex PCR; TCRdb's table is partial and in-frame only. The data hold 280,000 or so clones, with roughly 89% observed a single time. This clonotype was obtained from a woman younger than 30 in good health and CMV-seronegative. The sequenced sample was PBMCs. The genes are TRBV2 and TRBJ1-1; TRBD1 is a possible D gene (5 bases). The CDR3 DNA reads TGTGCCAGCAGTGAATCAGGGATTGAAGCTTTCTTT. The encoded protein is CASSESGIEAFF.